These 25 T cell receptor beta chains came from one sample sequenced in a study of radiation and T cells in renal cell carcinoma. This sample's time point: blood 2 weeks post-SBRT. Described treatment: 15 Gy SBRT to primary tumor, nephrectomy 4 weeks later. Clones were sequenced by immunoSEQ multiplex PCR, and TCRdb holds only the in-frame ones, with some missing. The sample records tens of thousands of clones, roughly 80% being singletons. The sequencing here drew on blood, taken from a patient whose treatment included radiotherapy and nephrectomy. Receptors originate from a woman in her seventies with renal cell carcinoma.

CDR3 in amino acids: CASSIPGALNQPQHF. The DNA of the CDR3 is TGTGCCAGTAGTATCCCAGGGGCCCTCAATCAGCCCCAGCATTTT. V usage is TRBV19 and J usage is TRBJ1-5; D possibly corresponds to TRBD1 (6 bases). Germline assignment: CDR1 LNHDA and CDR2 SQIVND (reference sequence). With 3 bases removed from V and 3 bases from J, the gap between germline ends came to 12 bases. This CDR3 contains 15 residues.

The chain recombines TRBV10-2 with TRBJ2-7; D is unclear. The CDR3 length is 11 residues. Germline-derived CDR1 and CDR2 are WSHSY and SAAADI. The V gene lost 8 bases and the J gene lost 5 bases, with 10 bases spanning the gap. The CDR3 is CASEAANEQYF. Written as DNA, the CDR3 is TGCGCCAGCGAGGCCGCTAACGAGCAGTACTTC.

This clone was counted only a few times. This chain connects TRBV28 to TRBJ2-7; D remains ambiguous. Germline-derived CDR1 and CDR2 are MDHEN and SYDVKM. The CDR3 runs 13 residues. Trimming cost V 1 base and J 4 bases, with 8 bases left between them. As DNA, the CDR3 is TGTGCCAGCAGTTTATACAGTATTTACGAGCAGTACTTC. Protein sequence: CASSLYSIYEQYF.

The rearrangement joins TRBV6-1 to TRBJ1-2, with D unclear. V gave up 2 bases and J gave up 14 bases, with 18 bases separating them. Germline CDR1 and CDR2: MNHNS and SASEGT. This CDR3 is 13 amino acids long. CDR3: CASSERRNSLGTF. The CDR3 nucleotides are TGTGCCAGCAGTGAACGAAGAAACAGCCTGGGGACCTTC.

This clone has only one observation. This chain uses TRBV4-1 with TRBJ2-5; 7 nucleotides align to TRBD1. The V gene's germline CDR1 is MGHRA and CDR2 YSYEKL. Unmatched junction bases numbered 15, after V lost 4 bases and J lost 7 bases. This CDR3 has 16 amino acids. The CDR3 loop reads CASSPPLRGHPGTQYF. The CDR3 DNA is TGCGCCAGCAGCCCACCTTTAAGGGGGCACCCCGGGACCCAGTACTTC.

This clone was picked up one time. The chain carries TRBV7-9 and TRBJ2-7, with 9 nucleotides matching TRBD2. Losses at the gene ends were 5 bases for V and 0 bases for J; bases not matched to a gene: 11. The CDR3 runs 17 residues. Germline assignment: CDR1 SEHNR and CDR2 FQNEAQ (reference sequence). CDR3 protein: CASSTMDSGGSSYEQYF. The DNA for the CDR3 is TGTGCCAGCAGCACGATGGATAGCGGGGGTAGCTCCTACGAGCAGTACTTC. Full variable domain (rest looked up from reference TRBV7-9 and TRBJ2-7): DTGVSQNPRHKITKRGQNVTFRCDPISEHNRLYWYRQTLGQGPEFLTYFQNEAQLEKSRLLSDRFSAERPKGSFSTLEIQRTEQGDSAMYLCASSTMDSGGSSYEQYFGPGTRLTVT.

The gene calls are TRBV7-8 and TRBJ2-7, with 7 bases identical to TRBD1. This CDR3 has 11 residues. The germline V gene encodes CDR1 SGHVS and CDR2 FQNEAQ. V shed 1 base and J 9 bases; nucleotides not matched to a gene: 0. This CDR3 is CASSLDRGQYF. CDR3 sequence (DNA): TGTGCCAGCAGCTTAGACAGGGGGCAGTACTTC.

The chain employs TRBV18 and TRBJ1-1, with D unclear. CDR3 size: 12 residues. Germline V gene sequence: CDR1 KGHSH, CDR2 LQKENI. Deletions cut 3 bases from V and 12 bases from J, with 14 bases between. CDR3 in amino acids: CASSPFREGSFF. The CDR3 bases are TGTGCCAGCTCACCTTTCCGGGAAGGGTCTTTCTTT.

The CDR3 here is CASSSGGVRGHTQYF. CDR3 sequence (DNA): TGTGCCAGCAGCTCCGGGGGCGTGCGAGGGCATACGCAGTATTTT. This rearrangement joins TRBV7-2 to TRBJ2-3, with D possibly being TRBD1 or TRBD2 (6 bases each). The CDR3 totals 15 residues. Deletions cut 4 bases from V and 7 bases from J, with 18 bases between. Germline CDR1 is SGHTA and CDR2 is FQGNSA.

V usage is TRBV5-4 and J usage is TRBJ2-7; D is possibly TRBD2 (6 bases). The CDR3 has 15 amino acids. Germline loops: CDR1 SGHNT, CDR2 YYREEE (reference sequence). With 4 bases removed from V and 2 bases from J, the gap between germline ends came to 16 bases. The CDR3 loop is CASSPEGRAAYEQYF. As DNA, the CDR3 is TGTGCCAGCAGCCCGGAGGGGCGGGCCGCCTACGAGCAGTACTTC.

This rearrangement joins TRBV6-1 to TRBJ1-5, with D possibly TRBD1 on 6 matching bases. Germline V gives CDR1 MNHNS, CDR2 SASEGT. Trimming cost V 0 bases and J 0 bases, with 15 bases left between them. The CDR3 runs 18 residues. This CDR3 reads CASSEAVGGAYSNQPQHF. Here the CDR3 DNA reads TGTGCCAGCAGTGAAGCTGTAGGGGGAGCCTATAGCAATCAGCCCCAGCATTTT.

The chain recombines TRBV19 with TRBJ2-7; 7 nucleotides line up with TRBD1. This CDR3 is 12 amino acids long. The V segment lost 9 bases and the J segment 0 bases; nucleotides outside the gene matches: 2. Germline CDR1 reads LNHDA; CDR2 reads SQIVND (reference sequence). CDR3 protein: CASEGASYEQYF. CDR3 nucleotide sequence: TGTGCCAGCGAGGGGGCCTCCTACGAGCAGTACTTC.

The CDR3 coding sequence is TGTGCCAGCCGGGGACAGGGCGCTTGGAATGAGCAGTTCTTC. Its protein is CASRGQGAWNEQFF. The chain combines TRBV5-4 with TRBJ2-1, with TRBD1 identical over 9 bases. The CDR3 is made up of 14 amino acids. Germline loops: CDR1 SGHNT, CDR2 YYREEE (reference sequence). J was trimmed by 7 bases and V by 7 bases; bases with no gene match: 9.

This clone has a handful of counts. The CDR3 DNA reads as TGTGCCAGCAGTTCGGGACAGCCGAACACTGAAGCTTTCTTT. Encoded protein: CASSSGQPNTEAFF. The chain joins TRBV2 to TRBJ1-1, with TRBD1 matching 7 bases. The CDR3 consists of 14 residues. Trimming took 5 bases from V and 1 from J; bases not matched to a gene: 4. Germline CDR1 and CDR2: SNHLY and FYNNEI.

In its sample, this clone was seen once. The chain combines TRBV11-2 with TRBJ2-5; 11 bases agree with TRBD2. J gave up 3 bases and V 1 base, and 7 bases lay outside the gene matches. The CDR3 loop spans 17 amino acids. The germline CDR1 and CDR2 sequences are SGHAT and FQNNGV. DNA of the CDR3: TGTGCCAGCAGCTTAGGGACGCTAGCGGGGGGCGAAGAGACCCAGTACTTC. Protein sequence: CASSLGTLAGGEETQYF. Variable domain in full (rest from reference TRBV11-2 and TRBJ2-5): EAGVAQSPRYKIIEKRQSVAFWCNPISGHATLYWYQQILGQGPKLLIQFQNNGVVDDSQLPKDRFSAERLKGVDSTLKIQPAKLEDSAVYLCASSLGTLAGGEETQYFGPGTRLLVL.

This chain links TRBV11-3 with TRBJ2-3; D possibly corresponds to TRBD2 (6 bases). Germline-derived CDR1 and CDR2 are SGHNT and YENEEA. The CDR3 is 13 residues long. V was pared by 4 bases and J by 7 bases, with 12 bases between. CDR3 region: CASSSSSVNTQYF. CDR3 bases: TGTGCCAGCAGCTCCTCTAGCGTAAATACGCAGTATTTT.

By proportion, this clone is medium-sized (0.01 to 0.1%). The gene calls are TRBV7-6 and TRBJ2-7; 11 bases match TRBD2. The germline gives CDR1 SGHVS, CDR2 FNYEAQ. Germline trimming cut 5 bases from V and 1 base from J; bases unmatched to any gene: 4. CDR3 length: 15 residues. CDR3 residues: CASSKGTSGSYEQYF. The CDR3 DNA reads TGTGCCAGCAGCAAGGGGACTAGCGGTTCCTACGAGCAGTACTTC.

The V and J genes are TRBV5-1 and TRBJ2-7; unclear D gene. CDR1 is SGHRS, CDR2 YFSETQ, per germline. With 0 bases removed from V and 0 bases from J, the gap between germline ends came to 7 bases. This CDR3 has 14 residues. The DNA of the CDR3 is TGCGCCAGCAGCTTGGTCCCAAGCTCCTACGAGCAGTACTTC. Translating it yields CASSLVPSSYEQYF.

This chain links TRBV29-1 with TRBJ2-3; D is perhaps TRBD2 (5 bases). The germline CDR1 and CDR2 sequences are SQVTM and ANQGSEA. CDR3 length: 14 residues. The V end was cut by 3 bases, the J end by 0 bases, with 10 bases between. The CDR3 DNA reads as TGCAGCGTTGAGTCGAGGACTAGCACAGATACGCAGTATTTT. Its translation is CSVESRTSTDTQYF.

This clone appeared a few times. The chain links TRBV7-9 to TRBJ1-1; no clear D. The germline V gene encodes CDR1 SEHNR and CDR2 FQNEAQ (reference sequence). This CDR3 spans 12 amino acids. V was clipped by 3 bases and J by 1 base, with 3 bases between them. The CDR3 DNA follows: TGTGCCAGCAGCTTCGGGAACACTGAAGCTTTCTTT. Its translation is CASSFGNTEAFF.

The chain employs TRBV6-1 and TRBJ1-6; D is possibly TRBD1 (6 bases). The germline V gene has CDR1 MNHNS and CDR2 SASEGT. V was pared by 2 bases and J by 8 bases, with 13 bases between. This CDR3 is built from 15 residues. The CDR3 nucleotides are TGTGCCAGCAGTGAAAAGGACAGAAGGGATTCACCCCTCCACTTT. It yields the protein CASSEKDRRDSPLHF.

The chain uses TRBV27 and TRBJ1-1; D unresolved. Trimming left V 6 bases short and J 0 bases short, with 5 bases between. This CDR3 contains 12 residues. Germline CDR1 reads MNHEY; CDR2 reads SMNVEV (reference sequence). The CDR3 here is CASRSMNTEAFF. CDR3 nucleotide sequence: TGTGCCAGCAGATCCATGAACACTGAAGCTTTCTTT.

The genes are TRBV4-1 and TRBJ1-1; D is possibly TRBD1 (5 bases). Germline V gene data show CDR1 as MGHRA and CDR2 as YSYEKL. The ends were cut back, 3 bases at V and 3 bases at J, with 17 bases in the middle. This CDR3 region has 16 residues. The CDR3 sequence is CASSQGQGEFDTEAFF. The CDR3 DNA follows: TGCGCCAGCAGCCAGGGGCAGGGAGAGTTTGACACTGAAGCTTTCTTT.

On this clone: Distinct nucleotide sequences in the sample also encode this CDR3. The chain is built from TRBV5-1 and TRBJ2-7; unclear D gene. Germline assignment: CDR1 SGHRS and CDR2 YFSETQ. CDR3 length equals 13 residues. V was cut by 0 bases and J by 3 bases, with 7 bases left in between. CDR3 nucleotides: TGCGCCAGCAGCTTGGGGCAGGTCTACGAGCAGTACTTC. Protein: CASSLGQVYEQYF.

A few counts support this clone. The rearrangement uses TRBV12-5 and TRBJ2-5; no clear D. The V and J ends lost 1 base and 5 bases respectively, with 8 bases between them. Germline-derived CDR1 and CDR2 are LGHNT and FRNRAP. The CDR3 runs 13 residues. CDR3 nucleotide sequence: TGTGCTAGTGGTTTGGGGACCTGGGAGACCCAGTACTTC. It translates to CASGLGTWETQYF.